This TCR beta chain stems from a study of cytomegalovirus exposure and HLA in healthy donors. Regarding this clone: Its antigen is undetermined. Other DNA sequences in the sample encode the same CDR3.

Primers for the PCR totalled 60 Vbeta and 13 Jbeta. Produced via immunoSEQ multiplex PCR; TCRdb's table is partial and in-frame only. Of some 140,000 clones in the sample, around 79% were seen once. The CDR3 is 16 amino acids. The junction had 8 bases not matched to a gene; V was cut back by 5 bases and J by 4 bases. Germline CDR1 SNHLY, CDR2 FYNNEI. Study outcomes and limitations: Most of the CMV-associated TCR beta chains (in a later analysis) appeared to be HLA-restricted.

This TCR was sampled from a woman aged 45-65 years in good health and CMV-seropositive. The sample was PBMCs. The rearrangement links TRBV2 to TRBJ2-5, with 12 bases aligning to TRBD2. The CDR3 bases are TGTGCCAGCAGTCCTCCCGCTAGCGGGGGGGGAGAGACCCAGTACTTC. Its translation: CASSPPASGGGETQYF.